The sequence of this TCR beta chain was determined in a study of blood T cell repertoires in COVID-19. Study at large: Samples taken during acute and convalescent COVID-19 were collected in the United States, Italy and Spain.

The protocol was immunoSEQ multiplex PCR, while the TCRdb copy is restricted to in-frame clones and leaves out a portion. The sample has about 190,000 clones, approximately 88% seen once; the top ten hold 3.2%. The germline gives CDR1 SQVTM, CDR2 ANQGSEA. This CDR3 contains 13 residues. With 4 bases clipped from V and 1 base from J, the junction kept 3 bases outside the gene matches. The clonotype comes from a woman aged 25-40 years who had recovered from COVID-19. V and J are TRBV29-1 and TRBJ2-5, with 7 bases matching TRBD1. Specimen: PBMCs or T cells enriched from blood (not recorded which). The CDR3 DNA sequence: TGCAGCGTTGCGACAGGGCCCCAAGAGACCCAGTACTTC. This translates into CSVATGPQETQYF.